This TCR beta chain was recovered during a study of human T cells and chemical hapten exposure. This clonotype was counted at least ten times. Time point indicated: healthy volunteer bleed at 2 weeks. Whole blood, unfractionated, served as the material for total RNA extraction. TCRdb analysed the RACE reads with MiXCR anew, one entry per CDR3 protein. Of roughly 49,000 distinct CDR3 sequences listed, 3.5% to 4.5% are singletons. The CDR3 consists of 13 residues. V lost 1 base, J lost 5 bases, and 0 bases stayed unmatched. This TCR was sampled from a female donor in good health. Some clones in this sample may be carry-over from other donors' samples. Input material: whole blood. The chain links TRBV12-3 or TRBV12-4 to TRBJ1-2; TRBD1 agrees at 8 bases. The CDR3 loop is CASSLDRGYGYTF. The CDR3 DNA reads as TGTGCCAGCAGTTTAGACAGGGGGTATGGCTACACCTTC.